Shown below are 32 T cell receptor beta chains from a single sample sequenced in a study of T cells after posttransplantation cyclophosphamide (dated by TCRdb to about 2016). The receptor library was made with the immunoSEQ multiplex PCR assay. Imported from immuneACCESS, the table was reduced by TCRdb to in-frame sequences with V and J called. These copies leave out some clones; in studies compared against another copy, an unresolved V gene accounts for under half, and the cause of the remainder is not known. The sample comprises tens of thousands of clones, and every one was counted more than once. The ten largest clones capture 2% to 3% of the sample. What was sequenced was PBMCs. The receptor set was obtained from a man aged 35-49 years in good health, CMV-negative, and a related stem cell transplant donor.

This clone was recorded at least ten times. The genes are TRBV27 and TRBJ1-2; 8 bases fit TRBD1. This CDR3 is built from 14 residues. Germline lookup yields CDR1 MNHEY and CDR2 SMNVEV (reference sequence). V lost 4 bases to trimming and J lost 4 bases; unmatched junction nucleotides: 5. For the CDR3, the DNA is TGTGCCAGCAGTTCCGGGACAGGCGCCTATGGCTACACCTTC. It translates to CASSSGTGAYGYTF.

This clone was seen repeatedly, ten times or more. This chain links TRBV9 with TRBJ2-2; D is uncertain. The germline CDR1 and CDR2 sequences are SGDLS and YYNGEE. The V gene lost 3 bases and the J gene lost 9 bases, with 15 bases spanning the gap. This CDR3 is built from 14 residues. The CDR3 DNA is TGTGCCAGCAGCGCAGAGACATCGCCTAGGGAGCTGTTTTTT. This translates into CASSAETSPRELFF.

The chain recombines TRBV9 with TRBJ2-1; D possibly corresponds to TRBD2 (5 bases). The germline V and J ends were trimmed by 4 bases and 7 bases, with 15 bases remaining between them. CDR1 and CDR2 from the germline V gene are SGDLS and YYNGEE. The CDR3 runs 14 residues. The CDR3 bases are TGTGCCAGCAGCTCCAGCGGACCCGGGAATGAGCAGTTCTTC. Protein sequence: CASSSSGPGNEQFF.

The V and J genes are TRBV5-6 and TRBJ2-5; D is perhaps TRBD2 (5 bases). Looked up from germline, CDR1 is SGHDT and CDR2 is YYEEEE. V was pared by 0 bases and J by 1 base, with 10 bases between. The CDR3 sequence is 15 residues long. The CDR3 protein is CASSLEWTGQETQYF. The CDR3 DNA sequence: TGTGCCAGCAGCTTGGAGTGGACTGGCCAAGAGACCCAGTACTTC.

This clone was observed at least ten times. The chain combines TRBV9 with TRBJ1-2; 7 bases are a match to TRBD1. The junction had 7 bases not matched to a gene; V was cut back by 5 bases and J by 3 bases. Per the germline V gene, CDR1 is SGDLS and CDR2 is YYNGEE. This CDR3 region has 14 residues. This CDR3 reads CASSRGRLDYGYTF. CDR3 bases: TGTGCCAGCAGTAGGGGGCGCTTGGACTATGGCTACACCTTC.

This clone came up many times. This chain uses TRBV10-3 with TRBJ1-1; D gene uncertain. The CDR3 runs to 14 residues. V was trimmed by 0 bases and J by 1 base, leaving 6 bases between them. Germline V gene sequence: CDR1 ENHRY, CDR2 SYGVKD. The CDR3, as DNA: TGTGCCATCAGTGAGTCGGGCCCGAACACTGAAGCTTTCTTT. Encoded protein: CAISESGPNTEAFF.

This clone was observed at least ten times. This chain links TRBV9 with TRBJ2-3; 13 bases agree with TRBD2. CDR3 size: 21 residues. Germline V gene lookup returns CDR1 SGDLS and CDR2 YYNGEE. After removal of 0 bases from V and 8 bases from J, the junction contained 21 bases not matched to a gene. DNA for the CDR3: TGTGCCAGCAGCGTAGGAGCAACTAGCGGGAGGGCCGGGAACAGAGGGGTTACGCAGTATTTT. The encoded protein is CASSVGATSGRAGNRGVTQYF.

The table lists this clone with many counts. The rearrangement joins TRBV19 to TRBJ1-5; tentatively, D is TRBD1 (5 bases). The CDR3 length is 13 residues. Germline values: CDR1 LNHDA, CDR2 SQIVND (reference sequence). Trimming took off 6 bases at V and 6 bases at J, with 12 bases between the two ends. As DNA, the CDR3 is TGTGCCAGTAGCGAGACAGTTACTCAGCCCCAGCATTTT. This sequence encodes CASSETVTQPQHF.

This clone has at least ten counts. The chain recombines TRBV6-5 with TRBJ1-2, with a possible D match to TRBD1 (5 bases). The CDR3 length is 12 residues. Germline V gene data show CDR1 as MNHEY and CDR2 as SVGAGI. V gave up 7 bases and J gave up 6 bases, with 12 bases separating them. DNA of the CDR3: TGTGCCAGCAACACAACGACAGATGGCTACACCTTC. It yields the protein CASNTTTDGYTF.

This clone was picked up many times. Distinct nucleotide sequences in the sample also encode this CDR3. The gene calls are TRBV10-2 and TRBJ1-6, with 10 bases fitting TRBD1. The CDR3 has 16 residues. Germline loops: CDR1 WSHSY, CDR2 SAAADI. V lost 3 bases to trimming and J lost 7 bases; unmatched junction nucleotides: 6. In DNA, the CDR3 is TGCGCCAGCAGTGATCGACAGGGGGCATTAAATTCACCCCTCCACTTT. The encoded protein is CASSDRQGALNSPLHF.

This clone showed up just a few times. The CDR3 spells CASSIRQVLWNEQFF. CDR3 bases: TGTGCCAGCAGCATTAGACAGGTATTGTGGAATGAGCAGTTCTTC. This chain connects TRBV5-6 to TRBJ2-1; D is perhaps TRBD1 (6 bases). The V and J ends lost 4 bases and 7 bases respectively, with 18 bases between them. Germline values: CDR1 SGHDT, CDR2 YYEEEE. This CDR3 has 15 residues.

There are many counts of this clone. The chain recombines TRBV5-1 with TRBJ1-1; 8 nucleotides align to TRBD1. Germline-derived CDR1 and CDR2 are SGHRS and YFSETQ. CDR3 size: 16 residues. V gave up 3 bases and J gave up 1 base; unmatched junction bases: 8. The CDR3 DNA reads as TGCGCCAGCAGCTACCCCCGGACAGGGACGAACACTGAAGCTTTCTTT. Protein product: CASSYPRTGTNTEAFF.

This clone was detected many times. This chain joins TRBV10-3 and TRBJ2-5; unclear D gene. Deletions cut 8 bases from V and 3 bases from J, with 19 bases between. The CDR3 consists of 15 residues. The V gene's germline CDR1 is ENHRY and CDR2 SYGVKD. The CDR3 nucleotides read TGTGCCATCTCCGTTTCTCCAGTATCAGAAGAGACCCAGTACTTC. It specifies CAISVSPVSEETQYF.

The sample holds many counts of this clone. This sequence joins TRBV10-3 and TRBJ2-7; TRBD1 matches at 8 bases. This CDR3 comprises 13 residues. The germline CDR1 and CDR2 sequences are ENHRY and SYGVKD. The V gene end was trimmed by 8 bases and the J gene end by 2 bases; junction bases not matched to a gene: 5. In DNA, the CDR3 is TGTGCCATCGGACAGGGAAACCCCTACGAGCAGTACGTC. It codes for CAIGQGNPYEQYV.

This clone appeared many times. This chain links TRBV6-5 with TRBJ2-7, with D maybe TRBD2 (7 bases). Trimming left V 3 bases short and J 5 bases short, with 14 bases between. The length of the CDR3 is 14 residues. CDR1 MNHEY and CDR2 SVGAGI come from the germline V gene. CDR3 coding DNA: TGTGCCAGCAGTTATCTTGCGGGGGCCCACGAGCAGTACTTC. Protein sequence: CASSYLAGAHEQYF.

This clone was seen repeatedly, ten times or more. This chain uses TRBV11-1 with TRBJ1-1; tentatively, D is TRBD1 (6 bases). Germline V gene sequence: CDR1 SGHAT, CDR2 FQDESV (reference sequence). The ends were cut back, 4 bases at V and 6 bases at J, with 18 bases in the middle. The CDR3 loop spans 15 amino acids. The CDR3: CASSSDSLQSAEAFF. CDR3 in DNA: TGTGCCAGCAGCTCGGACAGTCTCCAGTCGGCTGAAGCTTTCTTT.

This clone was seen repeatedly, ten times or more. V is TRBV6-5 and J is TRBJ2-1; 7 bases map to TRBD1. The CDR3 is made up of 15 amino acids. CDR1 is MNHEY, CDR2 SVGAGI, per germline. V lost 6 bases to trimming and J lost 5 bases; unmatched junction nucleotides: 10. CDR3 loop: CASSLDRDPNNEQFF. The CDR3 DNA reads TGTGCCAGCAGCCTAGACAGGGACCCCAACAATGAGCAGTTCTTC.

This clone was seen repeatedly, ten times or more. The chain links TRBV6-1 to TRBJ2-7; D might be TRBD2 (5 bases). V lost 8 bases to trimming and J lost 4 bases, with 21 bases between them. The CDR3 length is 15 residues. Germline values: CDR1 MNHNS, CDR2 SASEGT. This CDR3 is CASLGGQSGGYEQYV. CDR3 DNA sequence: TGTGCCAGCCTTGGTGGGCAAAGCGGAGGATACGAGCAGTACGTC.

This clone was counted at least ten times. V gene TRBV7-2 combines with J gene TRBJ2-2, with TRBD1 matching 9 bases. The trim removed 6 bases at V and 4 bases at J, leaving 9 bases unmatched. Per germline, CDR1 SGHTA and CDR2 FQGNSA. CDR3 length: 16 amino acids. DNA of the CDR3: TGTGCCAGCAGGGGAGCGGGACAGGGTGGCACCGGGGAGCTGTTTTTT. Protein sequence: CASRGAGQGGTGELFF.

This clone was seen at least ten times. The chain links TRBV15 to TRBJ2-1, with 11 bases that match TRBD2. The CDR3 is made up of 16 amino acids. The ends lost 0 bases at V and 7 bases at J; junction bases unmatched: 5. In germline, CDR1 is LNHNV, CDR2 YYDKDF (reference sequence). The DNA of the CDR3 is TGTGCCACCAGCAGAGATCTGACTAGCGGGACTAATGAGCAGTTCTTC. It encodes CATSRDLTSGTNEQFF.

This clone has a count of ten or more. This same CDR3 is encoded by further DNA sequences in the sample. The J gene is TRBJ1-3, the V gene TRBV5-1; D is perhaps TRBD1 (6 bases). CDR1 is SGHRS and CDR2 is YFSETQ in the germline V gene. This CDR3 spans 14 amino acids. V lost 2 bases and J lost 1, with 7 bases in between. CDR3 region: CASSLQGSGNTIYF. As DNA, the CDR3 is TGCGCCAGCAGCTTACAGGGTTCTGGAAACACCATATATTTT.

This clone was seen repeatedly, ten times or more. V gene TRBV5-6 combines with J gene TRBJ2-1; perhaps TRBD2 as D (5 bases). Trimming shortened V by 0 bases and J by 7 bases, and 14 bases separated the two germline ends. This CDR3 contains 15 residues. Germline CDR1 reads SGHDT; CDR2 reads YYEEEE. The CDR3 sequence is CASSLVQRTGNEQFF. The CDR3 DNA is TGTGCCAGCAGCTTGGTCCAGAGAACGGGGAATGAGCAGTTCTTC. Complete variable domain (other parts from reference TRBV5-6 and TRBJ2-1): DAGVTQSPTHLIKTRGQQVTLRCSPKSGHDTVSWYQQALGQGPQFIFQYYEEEERQRGNFPDRFSGHQFPNYSSELNVNALLLGDSALYLCASSLVQRTGNEQFFGPGTRLTVL.

This clone was seen ten or more times. The genes are TRBV5-5 and TRBJ2-3; a possible D gene is TRBD2 (6 bases). Trimming took off 1 base at V and 0 bases at J, with 21 bases between the two ends. Germline CDR1 and CDR2: SGHKS and YYEKEE (reference sequence). The CDR3 runs to 19 residues. CDR3 protein: CASSLTPPRGTTSTDTQYF. The CDR3 coding sequence is TGTGCCAGCAGCTTGACCCCCCCGCGGGGAACAACTAGCACAGATACGCAGTATTTT.

The genes are TRBV28 and TRBJ2-7, with 10 bases matching TRBD1. This CDR3 has 13 amino acids. The V gene end was trimmed by 7 bases and the J gene end by 3 bases; junction bases not matched to a gene: 3. Per the germline V gene, CDR1 is MDHEN and CDR2 is SYDVKM. This CDR3 reads CASMRDRGYEQYF. The CDR3 region has the DNA TGTGCCAGCATGCGGGACAGGGGCTACGAGCAGTACTTC.

At least ten counts were recorded for this clone. The CDR3 DNA is TGTGCCAGCAGCTCAAACAGGAACACTGAAGCTTTCTTT. Translated, it gives CASSSNRNTEAFF. The chain employs TRBV7-2 and TRBJ1-1; no definite D call. Germline V gene sequence: CDR1 SGHTA, CDR2 FQGNSA. The CDR3 consists of 13 residues. With 4 bases removed from V and 1 base from J, the gap between germline ends came to 7 bases.

As to this clone: At one end the junction does not follow the germline gene, possibly because of a read error. The chain couples TRBV7-6 to TRBJ2-2; maybe TRBD2 (5 bases). The CDR3 contains 16 residues. Germline V gene sequence: CDR1 SGHVS, CDR2 FNYEAQ. The CDR3 reads CASSLEAAAKTGELFF. Written as DNA, the CDR3 is TGTGCCAGCAGCTTAGAGGCAGCGGCGAAAACCGGGGAGCTGTTTTTT.

The V call is TRBV13, the J call TRBJ2-5; 10 bases map to TRBD2. CDR3 size: 16 residues. V trimming: 5 bases; J trimming: 5 bases; junction bases outside the gene matches: 11. Germline V gene data show CDR1 as PRHDT and CDR2 as FYEKMQ (reference sequence). The CDR3 loop is CASSLDSGRAGETQYF. The CDR3 DNA reads TGTGCCAGCAGCCTGGACAGCGGGAGGGCCGGGGAGACCCAGTACTTC.

This clone occurred many times. One end of the junction varies from germline; a read error may be responsible. V is TRBV28 and J is TRBJ2-1; weak D call: TRBD1 (6 bases). The CDR3 extends over 13 amino acids. Germline-derived CDR1 and CDR2 are MDHEN and SYDVKM. The CDR3 sequence: CASSLGTYNEQFF. CDR3 DNA sequence: TGTGCCAGCAGTTTAGGGACATACAATGAACAGTTCTTC.

This clone was seen at least ten times. J is TRBJ2-1 and V is TRBV2; no definite D call. Per germline, CDR1 SNHLY and CDR2 FYNNEI. CDR3 length: 11 amino acids. The ends were cut back, 7 bases at V and 9 bases at J, with 10 bases in the middle. CDR3 DNA: TGTGCCAGCAACCTAGGTAGTGAGCAGTTCTTC. This codes for CASNLGSEQFF.

This clone was observed many times. The chain uses TRBV5-4 and TRBJ2-2; D is possibly TRBD2 (6 bases). Trimming removed 1 base from V and 5 bases from J, with 21 bases in between. There are 18 residues in the CDR3. Looked up from germline, CDR1 is SGHNT and CDR2 is YYREEE (reference sequence). CDR3 nucleotide sequence: TGTGCCAGCAGCTTGTTGCGGATCGGGGGTGCTGGGACCGGGGAGCTGTTTTTT. Protein: CASSLLRIGGAGTGELFF. Full variable domain (rest looked up from reference TRBV5-4 and TRBJ2-2): ETGVTQSPTHLIKTRGQQVTLRCSSQSGHNTVSWYQQALGQGPQFIFQYYREEENGRGNFPPRFSGLQFPNYSSELNVNALELDDSALYLCASSLLRIGGAGTGELFFGEGSRLTVL.

This clone came up many times. The V and J genes are TRBV6-1 and TRBJ1-2; D is uncertain. V was clipped by 6 bases and J by 5 bases, with 7 bases between them. Germline assignment: CDR1 MNHNS and CDR2 SASEGT. The CDR3 spans 11 residues. In DNA, the CDR3 is TGTGCCAGCAGATTCGTTTATGGCTACACCTTC. As protein: CASRFVYGYTF.

This clone was detected ten times or more. The chain carries TRBV2 and TRBJ2-1; no reliable D call. Germline-derived CDR1 and CDR2 are SNHLY and FYNNEI. The CDR3 is 14 amino acids. V lost 7 bases, J lost 4 bases, and 14 bases lay in between. This CDR3 is CASTSTSEYNEQFF. The CDR3 DNA reads as TGTGCCAGCACCTCTACGTCTGAATACAATGAGCAGTTCTTC.